The sequence of this TCR beta chain was determined in a study of blood T cell repertoires in COVID-19. Study-wide context: COVID-19 samples, acute and convalescent, were from the United States, Italy and Spain. Sample material is recorded as cDNA or gDNA derived from T cells, B-cell-depleted T cells, or PBMCs.

The CDR3 consists of 15 residues. The V gene's germline CDR1 is SQVTM and CDR2 ANQGSEA. The trim removed 4 bases at V and 3 bases at J, leaving 7 bases unmatched. As handled by the study authors: Amplified reference gene primers provided the basis for estimating nucleated cell counts. Sequencing used immunoSEQ multiplex PCR; TCRdb keeps in-frame clones, though not all of them. The V and J calls and clone size are taken from that table; D and trimming were inferred from the DNA. The sample lists about 100,000 clones; around four fifths were seen once. J is TRBJ2-3 and V is TRBV29-1, with 10 bases matching TRBD2. Sequenced sample: peripheral blood. The source is a man between 35 and 55 years old with active or convalescent COVID-19. This CDR3 is CSVGPTSGQTDTQYF. The CDR3 region has the DNA TGCAGCGTTGGCCCGACTAGCGGGCAAACAGATACGCAGTATTTT.